The sequence of this T cell receptor (beta chain) was determined in a study of CD8 T cells in ankylosing spondylitis (dated by TCRdb to about 2017). In terms of the full investigation: T cell receptor beta repertoires were profiled in healthy donors and ankylosing spondylitis patients so that disease-linked TCR variants could be found. In total, the full study cohort was made up of 100 to 140 healthy donors and 25 or so ankylosing spondylitis patients. Peripheral blood was sampled, and synovial fluid was additionally collected from ankylosing spondylitis patients. What the work shows at the level of the full study, not this receptor alone: Blood from ankylosing spondylitis patients appeared to be characterized by a TCR beta motif composed of under 10 highly homologous amino acid variants. A CD8+ phenotype was shown by the disease-linked clones, which were found at relatively low frequencies in peripheral blood. The disease-linked clones were reported as significantly enriched in matched synovial fluid samples from ankylosing spondylitis patients. Some TCR beta motif variants had previously been reported in synovial fluid and blood of reactive arthritis patients, which suggested common disease-initiation mechanisms.

Sequencing was performed on an Illumina HiSeq 2500. Quantitative 5'-RACE with molecular barcodes was the method used to prepare the TCR beta libraries. The study's own analysis went as follows. A new computational method based on a probabilistic model of VDJ rearrangement was used to identify disease-linked TCR variants. Through fastp at Q25 and MiXCR, TCRdb rebuilt clones from the public reads, retaining in-frame beta chains. All rows with the same CDR3 protein become a single entry with the most common DNA and genes. TCRdb's processing, not the authors', yielded these V and J calls. Across this sample there are over 400,000 distinct CDR3 sequences, with 25% to 30% seen only once. The ten largest account for approximately 1% of the sample. V loses 5 bases of germline sequence and J loses 4 bases, and the interval between the two ends is 21 bases. For CDR1 and CDR2, the germline V gene lists SGHAT and FQNNGV. Its CDR3 holds 16 amino acids, cysteine through valine. Only the CDR3 DNA is retained, 48 bases long and in frame from the first base.

As for this clonotype: Its antigen target is currently unknown. It has no much larger one-base neighbor in the sample; base qualities were not kept.

The sample taken for sequencing was blood, either unsorted or a sorted T cell fraction (not recorded which). This sequence was found in a male donor with ankylosing spondylitis. The chain joins TRBV11-2 to TRBJ2-7; the D gene cannot be resolved beyond TRBD1 or TRBD2, each matching 5 bases. CDR3 reads: CASSPAAVGTPYEQYV. The sequenced DNA is TGTGCCAGCAGCCCGGCCGCCGTGGGGACCCCATACGAGCAGTACGTC.